This T cell receptor (beta chain) came from a study of cytomegalovirus exposure and HLA in healthy donors. Overall study findings and caveats: In a later analysis, several top co-occurrence clusters appeared linked to parvovirus B19, influenza, CMV and Epstein-Barr virus. Associated with cytomegalovirus, according to the listing, were 150 to 200 TCR beta chains. Reportedly, diagnosis of cytomegalovirus status by the classifier showed high specificity and sensitivity.

The CDR3 runs to 16 residues. Germline-derived CDR1 and CDR2 are ENHRY and SYGVKD. V dropped 0 bases and J dropped 4 bases, with 15 bases sitting between them. Amplification used 60 Vbeta primers and 13 Jbeta primers. TCRdb's table, derived via immunoSEQ multiplex PCR, lists solely in-frame clones and lacks some. The sample shows roughly 100,000 clones, around 75% of them seen only once. Comment on this clone: The antigen is undetermined.

The chain joins TRBV10-3 to TRBJ1-2; D perhaps matches TRBD1 (6 bases). The sequenced sample was PBMCs. The TCR sequence derives from a man aged 50 to 60 in good health and CMV-seronegative. The CDR3 reads CAISESKTRGGYGYTF. The DNA of the CDR3 is TGTGCCATCAGTGAGTCGAAGACCAGGGGCGGCTATGGCTACACCTTC.